The 31 T cell receptor beta chains presented below share a single source sample, sequenced in a study of cytomegalovirus exposure and HLA in healthy donors. It was with 60 Vbeta and 13 Jbeta primers that the PCR ran. Data came from immunoSEQ multiplex PCR; TCRdb stores just in-frame clones and leaves some out. The table records approximately 130,000 clones, over 60% of them present only once. Sequencing was done on a sample of PBMCs. The receptor source for this set is a man between 18 and 29 years old in good health and CMV-seropositive.

The CDR3 protein is CASSFDRNLQETQYF. In DNA form, the CDR3 reads TGCGCCAGCAGCTTCGACAGGAACCTCCAAGAGACCCAGTACTTC. J is TRBJ2-5 and V is TRBV5-1, with D possibly being TRBD1 (6 bases). Germline V gene sequence: CDR1 SGHRS, CDR2 YFSETQ. Deletions cut 2 bases from V and 1 base from J, with 12 bases between. The CDR3 consists of 15 residues.

V and J are TRBV2 and TRBJ2-5; TRBD1 matches 7 bases. The DNA end is more similar to TRBJ2-7, so the J call may be wrong. The CDR3 sequence is 13 residues long. The germline V gene encodes CDR1 SNHLY and CDR2 FYNNEI. The CDR3 here is CASSVQGAYEQYF. CDR3 in DNA: TGTGCCAGCAGTGTTCAGGGGGCCTACGAGCAGTACTTC.

The chain is built from TRBV27 and TRBJ1-6; D possibly corresponds to TRBD1 (5 bases). The germline V gene encodes CDR1 MNHEY and CDR2 SMNVEV (reference sequence). V was clipped by 3 bases and J by 3 bases, with 6 bases between them. This CDR3 has 14 residues. CDR3 in DNA: TGTGCCAGCAGTTTGGACATCTATAATTCACCCCTCCACTTT. Protein product: CASSLDIYNSPLHF.

The chain recombines TRBV5-1 with TRBJ1-4, with a possible D match to TRBD1 (6 bases). Germline CDR1 SGHRS, CDR2 YFSETQ. Trimming shortened V by 0 bases and J by 8 bases, and 8 bases separated the two germline ends. The CDR3 covers 13 residues. The CDR3 loop is CASSLVGQEKLFF. The CDR3 coding sequence is TGCGCCAGCAGCTTGGTTGGACAGGAAAAACTGTTTTTT.

The chain carries TRBV28 and TRBJ2-7; D may be TRBD1 (5 bases). The V gene's germline CDR1 is MDHEN and CDR2 SYDVKM. The V end was cut by 5 bases, the J end by 6 bases, with 14 bases between. CDR3 size: 13 residues. This CDR3 is CASSLRQTAEQYF. Here the CDR3 DNA reads TGTGCCAGCAGTCTCCGACAGACAGCCGAGCAGTACTTC. The whole variable domain, filled in from reference TRBV28 and TRBJ2-7, reads DVKVTQSSRYLVKRTGEKVFLECVQDMDHENMFWYRQDPGLGLRLIYFSYDVKMKEKGDIPEGYSVSREKKERFSLILESASTNQTSMYLCASSLRQTAEQYFGPGTRLTVT.

Details on this clone: The same CDR3 is also encoded by other DNA sequences in this sample. V is TRBV28 and J is TRBJ1-2, with TRBD1 matching 10 bases. The V gene end was trimmed by 5 bases and the J gene end by 4 bases; junction bases not matched to a gene: 4. CDR1 is MDHEN, CDR2 SYDVKM, per germline. The CDR3 is 14 amino acids. This chain's CDR3 is CASSPGTGVYGYTF. Written as DNA, the CDR3 is TGTGCCAGCAGTCCCGGGACAGGGGTCTATGGCTACACCTTC.

This clone was picked up a small number of times. The rearrangement links TRBV7-6 to TRBJ2-5; D gene uncertain. This CDR3 is 15 amino acids long. Trimming removed 1 base at V and 5 bases at J, with 14 bases between. Looked up from germline, CDR1 is SGHVS and CDR2 is FNYEAQ. The CDR3 here is CASSLDLGLEETQYF. The CDR3 DNA sequence: TGTGCCAGCAGCTTAGACCTAGGTTTGGAGGAGACCCAGTACTTC.

CDR3 coding DNA: TGTGCCAGCAGCTCAGGACACTCTCTCAATCAGCCCCAGCATTTT. Amino acid sequence: CASSSGHSLNQPQHF. The V and J genes are TRBV5-6 and TRBJ1-5; a weak D match, TRBD1 (5 bases). V shed 3 bases and J shed 3 bases, with 13 bases lying between them. The CDR3 length is 15 residues. Germline V gives CDR1 SGHDT, CDR2 YYEEEE.

This chain uses TRBV7-2 with TRBJ1-1; 9 bases are a match to TRBD1. This CDR3 is built from 15 residues. The junction had 7 bases not matched to a gene; V was cut back by 5 bases and J by 3 bases. The germline V gene encodes CDR1 SGHTA and CDR2 FQGNSA. The CDR3 reads CASSTTGGSDTEAFF. Written as DNA, the CDR3 is TGTGCCAGCAGCACGACAGGGGGGTCGGACACTGAAGCTTTCTTT.

The CDR3 loop is CASSSTDRNYGYTF. The CDR3 DNA reads TGTGCCAGCAGTTCAACGGACAGAAACTATGGCTACACCTTC. The J gene is TRBJ1-2, the V gene TRBV27, with a possible D match to TRBD1 (6 bases). V shed 4 bases and J shed 2 bases, with 11 bases lying between them. This CDR3 has 14 amino acids. Germline V CDR1 and CDR2: MNHEY, SMNVEV (reference sequence).

This clone was detected only a few times. The chain carries TRBV30 and TRBJ1-2; D not resolved. The germline CDR1 and CDR2 sequences are GTSNPN and SVGIG (reference sequence). Trimming removed 4 bases at V and 3 bases at J, with 15 bases between. The CDR3 sequence is 14 residues long. Written as DNA, the CDR3 is TGTGCCTGGAATTACAGCCCCGACCACTATGGCTACACCTTC. This translates into CAWNYSPDHYGYTF.

There are a few counts of this clone. The chain couples TRBV7-6 to TRBJ1-6, with no clear D. Germline V CDR1 and CDR2: SGHVS, FNYEAQ. V was pared by 5 bases and J by 6 bases, with 17 bases between. The CDR3 is made up of 16 amino acids. The CDR3 is CASSHAIYGLNSPLHF. For the CDR3, the DNA is TGTGCCAGCAGCCACGCCATTTACGGTCTTAATTCACCCCTCCACTTT.

This clone was found a few times. The chain uses TRBV13 and TRBJ1-2, with 10 nucleotides matching TRBD1. Trimming cost V 2 bases and J 4 bases; bases outside gene matches: 16. This CDR3 has 19 residues. The germline V gene has CDR1 PRHDT and CDR2 FYEKMQ (reference sequence). CDR3: CASSLTPGTGVIATYGYTF. The CDR3 DNA reads TGTGCCAGCAGCTTAACTCCCGGGACAGGGGTCATAGCTACCTATGGCTACACCTTC.

V gene TRBV4-1 combines with J gene TRBJ1-3, with D uncertain. With 3 bases removed from V and 1 base from J, the gap between germline ends came to 7 bases. CDR3 size: 14 residues. Germline V gene lookup returns CDR1 MGHRA and CDR2 YSYEKL. CDR3 sequence: CASSHYSSGNTIYF. CDR3 nucleotides: TGCGCCAGCAGCCACTATTCTTCTGGAAACACCATATATTTT.

The J gene is TRBJ1-6, the V gene TRBV5-6; possible D gene TRBD1, 5 bases. The CDR3 has 17 amino acids. CDR1 is SGHDT and CDR2 is YYEEEE in the germline V gene. Trimming took 0 bases from V and 6 from J, leaving 16 bases between them. CDR3 loop: CASSLARQGLFNSPLHF. The CDR3 DNA reads as TGTGCCAGCAGCTTGGCCCGGCAGGGTCTTTTTAATTCACCCCTCCACTTT.

This chain links TRBV4-2 with TRBJ1-1; no definite D call. CDR1 is LGHNA, CDR2 YNFKEQ, per germline. The CDR3 contains 16 residues. Trimming shortened V by 1 base and J by 4 bases, and 16 bases separated the two germline ends. CDR3 sequence reads: CASSQGSAAHSTEAFF. CDR3 sequence (DNA): TGTGCCAGCAGCCAAGGGTCGGCGGCGCACTCCACTGAAGCTTTCTTT.

The V and J genes are TRBV5-5 and TRBJ1-1; D might be TRBD1 (6 bases). This CDR3 is built from 16 residues. V was clipped by 4 bases and J by 1 base, with 17 bases between them. The germline V gene encodes CDR1 SGHKS and CDR2 YYEKEE (reference sequence). In nucleotides, the CDR3 is TGTGCCAGCAGCCTGAGGGGGGGTCCTAAGAACACTGAAGCTTTCTTT. It encodes CASSLRGGPKNTEAFF.

On this clone itself: The germline gene is not matched at one end of the junction; a read error may be the cause. Other DNA variants within this sample encode the same CDR3. This chain connects TRBV28 to TRBJ2-6; D may be TRBD1 (5 bases). The CDR3 has 15 residues. CDR1 is MDHEN and CDR2 is SYDVKM in the germline V gene. The CDR3 nucleotides read TGTGCCAGCAGTCCCGATTCTTCTGGGGCCAACGGCCTGACTTTC. Protein product: CASSPDSSGANGLTF.

The rearrangement joins TRBV5-1 to TRBJ2-3; tentative D call: TRBD1 (6 bases). V lost 0 bases to trimming and J lost 3 bases, with 11 bases between them. In germline, CDR1 is SGHRS, CDR2 YFSETQ. This CDR3 has 15 amino acids. The CDR3 DNA reads as TGCGCCAGCAGCTTGGTGGCCAGGGGAACAGATACGCAGTATTTT. This translates into CASSLVARGTDTQYF.

J is TRBJ2-5 and V is TRBV12-5; 9 positions agree with TRBD1. The germline V gene has CDR1 LGHNT and CDR2 FRNRAP. J gave up 3 bases and V 8 bases, and 4 bases lay outside the gene matches. This CDR3 comprises 13 residues. The CDR3 sequence: CASYRTGEETQYF. CDR3 DNA sequence: TGTGCTAGTTATCGGACAGGGGAAGAGACCCAGTACTTC.

The J gene is TRBJ2-5, the V gene TRBV6-5; tentative D call: TRBD1 (6 bases). The CDR3 extends over 12 amino acids. Trimming pared 5 bases from V and 4 bases from J, leaving 8 bases between. Looked up from germline, CDR1 is MNHEY and CDR2 is SVGAGI. CDR3 sequence: CASSGTSETQYF. In nucleotides, the CDR3 is TGTGCCAGCAGTGGGACATCAGAGACCCAGTACTTC.

The chain's CDR3 is CASSLAIASGSGELFF. The DNA for the CDR3 is TGTGCCAGCAGCTTAGCTATCGCTAGCGGGTCCGGGGAGCTGTTTTTT. This chain uses TRBV7-8 with TRBJ2-2; 8 positions match TRBD2. V shed 0 bases, J shed 6 bases, and the junction held 6 bases outside the gene matches. The CDR3 is 16 amino acids. The germline V gene encodes CDR1 SGHVS and CDR2 FQNEAQ.

The genes are TRBV27 and TRBJ1-2; TRBD1 agrees at 7 bases. The CDR3 sequence is 14 residues long. Per germline, CDR1 MNHEY and CDR2 SMNVEV (reference sequence). V was pared by 6 bases and J by 4 bases, with 8 bases of the junction left unmatched. The CDR3 protein is CASSPGTVTYGYTF. The CDR3 bases are TGTGCCAGCAGCCCCGGGACAGTTACCTATGGCTACACCTTC.

This rearrangement joins TRBV7-2 to TRBJ2-7; 9 bases agree with TRBD1. The CDR3 runs to 14 residues. Germline V gene sequence: CDR1 SGHTA, CDR2 FQGNSA. J gave up 3 bases and V 4 bases, and 4 bases lay outside the gene matches. The CDR3 nucleotides read TGTGCCAGCAGCTGGGGACAGGGTTTCTACGAGCAGTACTTC. Translating it yields CASSWGQGFYEQYF. Looking up the rest from reference TRBV7-2 and TRBJ2-7 gives the full variable domain: GAGVSQSPSNKVTEKGKDVELRCDPISGHTALYWYRQSLGQGLEFLIYFQGNSAPDKSGLPSDRFSAERTGGSVSTLTIQRTQQEDSAVYLCASSWGQGFYEQYFGPGTRLTVT.

This clone was picked up a small number of times. The V gene is TRBV19, the J gene TRBJ1-2; 8 positions agree with TRBD1. Trimming removed 4 bases from V and 4 bases from J; junction bases left unmatched: 8. Germline-derived CDR1 and CDR2 are LNHDA and SQIVND (reference sequence). The CDR3 covers 15 residues. Here the CDR3 DNA reads TGTGCCAGTAGTACTCAGGGGGCGCAGGGCTATGGCTACACCTTC. This translates into CASSTQGAQGYGYTF.

V gene TRBV19 combines with J gene TRBJ2-6; D possibly corresponds to TRBD2 (6 bases). Germline-derived CDR1 and CDR2 are LNHDA and SQIVND (reference sequence). The CDR3 length is 16 residues. V dropped 8 bases and J dropped 0 bases, with 14 bases sitting between them. The CDR3 DNA follows: TGTGCCAGTCATCGCGGGAAGAGCTCTGGGGCCAACGTCCTGACTTTC. The encoded protein is CASHRGKSSGANVLTF.

The V call is TRBV29-1, the J call TRBJ2-7, with D tentatively TRBD1 (5 bases). The CDR3 sequence is 13 residues long. The germline V gene has CDR1 SQVTM and CDR2 ANQGSEA. V lost 6 bases, J lost 2 bases, and 14 bases lay in between. CDR3 in DNA: TGCAGCGTAGTGACTCAGGGCACCTACGAGCAGTACTTC. Translating gives CSVVTQGTYEQYF.

This chain uses TRBV19 with TRBJ1-4; TRBD1 aligns across 7 bases. The CDR3 loop spans 15 amino acids. The trim removed 2 bases at V and 5 bases at J, leaving 5 bases unmatched. The germline V gene encodes CDR1 LNHDA and CDR2 SQIVND (reference sequence). The CDR3 coding sequence is TGTGCCAGTAGTATAAGGAGGGGGCAAAATGAAAAACTGTTTTTT. Translating it yields CASSIRRGQNEKLFF. The full variable domain, rest sourced from reference TRBV19 and TRBJ1-4, is DGGITQSPKYLFRKEGQNVTLSCEQNLNHDAMYWYRQDPGQGLRLIYYSQIVNDFQKGDIAEGYSVSREKKESFPLTVTSAQKNPTAFYLCASSIRRGQNEKLFFGSGTQLSVL.

The chain uses TRBV10-3 and TRBJ2-1; 9 positions match TRBD2. Germline lookup yields CDR1 ENHRY and CDR2 SYGVKD. This CDR3 is 15 amino acids long. V lost 3 bases and J lost 6; bases outside the gene matches: 6. CDR3 amino acids: CAISEIAGAGNEQFF. The DNA for the CDR3 is TGTGCCATCAGTGAAATAGCGGGAGCAGGCAATGAGCAGTTCTTC.

CDR3 bases: TGCAGCGTTGGGCAGGGACAGGGGGTCTACGAGCAGTACTTC. Translating gives CSVGQGQGVYEQYF. The chain recombines TRBV29-1 with TRBJ2-7; TRBD1 aligns across 11 bases. With V trimmed by 4 bases and J by 3 bases, 5 bases remained unmatched. Looked up from germline, CDR1 is SQVTM and CDR2 is ANQGSEA. This CDR3 is built from 14 residues.

This chain joins TRBV6-5 and TRBJ1-2; weak D call: TRBD1 (5 bases). Germline-derived CDR1 and CDR2 are MNHEY and SVGAGI. V shed 6 bases and J shed 8 bases, with 13 bases lying between them. This CDR3 contains 12 residues. The CDR3 loop reads CASRQGLLGYTF. In nucleotides, the CDR3 is TGTGCCAGCAGGCAGGGATTGTTGGGCTACACCTTC.